This T cell receptor (beta chain) was captured in a study of tumor-infiltrating lymphocytes in primary liver carcinoma. The wider study: The patients included men and women who were aged 30 to 69 years. Tissue type made little difference to sample yields of roughly 3.5 to 7.13 million productive TCRbeta reads. General study results and limits: The study found tumor-adjacent and tumor-blood pairs overlapped less than tumor region pairs. Tumors had a significantly higher top-250-clone fraction than blood (p = 0.039).

A remark on this clonotype: Its matching antigen is unknown. This may stem from a read error, because a much larger clone lies one nucleotide away.

The V gene's germline CDR1 is SQVTM and CDR2 ANQGSEA. Trimming cost V 8 bases and J 3 bases, with 16 bases left between them. This CDR3 is built from 13 residues. Reverse transcription of 450 to 500 ng total RNA with a constant-region primer produced TCR beta cDNA. A slightly modified ARM-PCR protocol with three nested multiplex PCR rounds produced these TCR beta libraries. TRBV1-TRBV30 forward primers paired with a C-beta reverse primer were used in the first two PCR rounds, which ran approximately 11 cycles each. A single record per CDR3 protein comes from TCRdb applying MiXCR to the multiplex PCR reads. Of roughly 330,000 distinct CDR3 sequences in the sample, roughly two thirds are singletons; the top ten hold about 6%. Unsorted whole blood yielded the blood RNA, and germline DNA was also extracted.

Sequencing used peripheral blood. This sequence was found in a man aged 35 to 55 with primary liver carcinoma and hepatitis B virus infection. The chain uses TRBV29-1 and TRBJ1-2; D ambiguous. CDR3 in amino acids: CSLILPSDYGYTF. CDR3 bases: TGCAGCCTTATCCTACCCAGTGACTATGGCTACACCTTC. The variable domain in full, completed from reference TRBV29-1 and TRBJ1-2, reads SAVISQKPSRDICQRGTSLTIQCQVDSQVTMMFWYRQQPGQSLTLIATANQGSEATYESGFVIDKFPISRPNLTFSTLTVSNMSPEDSSIYLCSLILPSDYGYTFGSGTRLTVV.